This TCR beta chain was recovered during a study of OX40 agonist ivuxolimab in advanced cancers. Assay used: immunoSEQ multiplex PCR; TCRdb lists only in-frame clones, some missing. The table has some 70,000 clones, 70% to 90% seen once. This clone has only a few counts. What it binds is unknown. Samples of blood were obtained at baseline, on cycle 4 day 1, and on cycle 7 day 1. Study outcomes and limitations: Among the nonresponders, some also had low normalized T-cell clonal expansion.

Sequencing was performed on CD4+ or CD8+ T cells sorted from blood, taken in a trial of the OX40 agonist ivuxolimab. This receptor was identified in an adult with an advanced solid tumor such as melanoma, head and neck, liver or kidney cancer.

The CDR3 reads CAISERGGNTEAFF. CDR3 nucleotides: TGTGCCATCAGTGAGCGGGGGGGGAACACTGAAGCTTTCTTT. This chain joins TRBV10-3 and TRBJ1-1; D may be TRBD1 (5 bases). The CDR3 runs 14 residues. Trimming took off 2 bases at V and 1 base at J, with 8 bases between the two ends. The germline V gene encodes CDR1 ENHRY and CDR2 SYGVKD.